The next 14 T cell receptor beta chains were all read from a single sample in a study of T-cell memory formation after mild COVID-19. TCRdb re-called the 5' RACE reads through MiXCR, storing one row per CDR3 protein. The sample holds more than 200,000 distinct CDR3 sequences, 16% seen once. Sequencing was carried out using PBMCs or a T cell subset sorted from them (not recorded which). Receptors were obtained from a man aged 18 to 29 who had mild COVID-19 (a few samples of this study predate the infection). Cell type and time point are not known.

The V and J genes are TRBV7-2 and TRBJ2-2; TRBD2 matches 7 bases. The germline V gene has CDR1 SGHTA and CDR2 FQGNSA. This CDR3 has 14 amino acids. Trimming took 6 bases from V and 2 from J; bases not matched to a gene: 3. CDR3 nucleotides: TGTGCCAGCAGAGGGGACTACAACACCGGGGAGCTGTTTTTT. Translating it yields CASRGDYNTGELFF.

This clonotype was found many times. The chain joins TRBV5-6 to TRBJ2-5; 7 bases are shared with TRBD1. V lost 4 bases and J lost 2; bases outside the gene matches: 2. Germline CDR1 SGHDT, CDR2 YYEEEE. This CDR3 has 13 residues. The CDR3 is CASSTGQQETQYF. The CDR3 DNA sequence: TGTGCCAGCAGCACGGGACAGCAAGAGACCCAGTACTTC.

This chain uses TRBV7-2 with TRBJ2-3; TRBD1 is a possible D gene (7 bases). Trimming took off 6 bases at V and 7 bases at J, with 20 bases between the two ends. CDR1 is SGHTA, CDR2 FQGNSA, per germline. The CDR3 is made up of 15 amino acids. The CDR3: CASRSNRGGRHTQYF. Here the CDR3 DNA reads TGTGCCAGCAGATCAAACAGGGGAGGACGGCATACGCAGTATTTT.

This clonotype was counted only a few times. Here the CDR3 DNA reads TGCGCCAGCAGTGCCGACCGGACGGAGCAGTACTTC. Protein product: CASSADRTEQYF. This chain uses TRBV10-2 with TRBJ2-7; D remains unclear. The germline V gene has CDR1 WSHSY and CDR2 SAAADI. The length of the CDR3 is 12 residues. The germline V and J ends were trimmed by 4 bases and 7 bases, with 11 bases remaining between them.

V gene TRBV5-1 combines with J gene TRBJ1-6; D gene ambiguous. The CDR3 consists of 16 residues. Germline V lookup: CDR1 SGHRS, CDR2 YFSETQ. Between the trimmed V and J ends, which lost 0 bases and 9 bases, there was a span of 16 bases. The CDR3 region has the DNA TGCGCCAGCAGCTTGGGTCCGGGGAATATAGGTTCACCCCTCCACTTT. Translation: CASSLGPGNIGSPLHF.

The chain has TRBV7-3 and TRBJ1-6; no clear D. This CDR3 is built from 14 residues. Germline V gives CDR1 SGHTA, CDR2 FQGTGA. V was trimmed by 2 bases and J by 7 bases, leaving 9 bases between them. The DNA of the CDR3 is TGTGCCAGCAGCTTAGACGGGGTCAATTCACCCCTCCACTTT. It specifies CASSLDGVNSPLHF.

The sample holds a few counts of this clonotype. This chain connects TRBV5-1 to TRBJ2-7; tentatively, D is TRBD2 (5 bases). V was pared by 0 bases and J by 1 base, with 11 bases between. This CDR3 spans 15 amino acids. The V gene's germline CDR1 is SGHRS and CDR2 YFSETQ. As DNA, the CDR3 is TGCGCCAGCAGCTTGGTGAGCGGCGGATCCTACGAGCAGTACTTC. Translation gives CASSLVSGGSYEQYF.

V usage is TRBV5-1 and J usage is TRBJ1-4; TRBD1 matches at 8 bases. V lost 4 bases, J lost 4 bases, and 6 bases stayed unmatched. Germline CDR1 and CDR2: SGHRS and YFSETQ. There are 15 residues in the CDR3. CDR3 amino acids: CASSPSGQGNEKLFF. DNA for the CDR3: TGCGCCAGCAGCCCGAGCGGACAGGGTAATGAAAAACTGTTTTTT.

This chain uses TRBV7-3 with TRBJ2-7; D may be TRBD1 (7 bases). The V gene's germline CDR1 is SGHTA and CDR2 FQGTGA. The CDR3 sequence is 14 residues long. Trimming left V 7 bases short and J 7 bases short, with 20 bases between. Here the CDR3 DNA reads TGTGCCAGCAACCCCCAGGGGGGTGGAGAGGAGCAGTACTTC. Amino acids: CASNPQGGGEEQYF.

The chain carries TRBV7-3 and TRBJ1-1; the D is unclear. CDR1 is SGHTA, CDR2 FQGTGA, per germline. V dropped 5 bases and J dropped 1 base, with 14 bases sitting between them. The CDR3 loop spans 15 amino acids. CDR3 sequence reads: CASSLYPPGNTEAFF. The CDR3 bases are TGTGCCAGCAGCCTCTACCCCCCCGGGAACACTGAAGCTTTCTTT.

This clonotype was recorded a few times. This rearrangement joins TRBV29-1 to TRBJ1-4; D is ambiguous. The V and J ends lost 1 base and 4 bases respectively, with 13 bases between them. Per the germline V gene, CDR1 is SQVTM and CDR2 is ANQGSEA. This CDR3 comprises 15 residues. The CDR3 loop reads CSVEVGSSLNEKLFF. In nucleotides, the CDR3 is TGCAGCGTTGAAGTCGGTTCCAGCCTTAATGAAAAACTGTTTTTT.

This clonotype showed up many times. This chain joins TRBV27 and TRBJ2-7, with D maybe TRBD2 (6 bases). V lost 3 bases and J lost 1, with 13 bases in between. CDR3 length equals 15 residues. Germline V gives CDR1 MNHEY, CDR2 SMNVEV (reference sequence). In DNA, the CDR3 is TGTGCCAGCAGTTTTAAGGCCGGGGGATCCTACGAGCAGTACGTC. Translation: CASSFKAGGSYEQYV.

In its sample, this clonotype was seen a few times. V and J are TRBV6-5 and TRBJ2-7, with D perhaps matching TRBD1 or TRBD2 (5 bases each). CDR3 length equals 15 residues. CDR1 and CDR2 from the germline V gene are MNHEY and SVGAGI. The V end was cut by 5 bases, the J end by 2 bases, with 16 bases between. The CDR3 nucleotides read TGTGCCAGCAGTCCCACCTGGCAGGGACCCTACGAGCAGTACTTC. The encoded protein is CASSPTWQGPYEQYF.

This clonotype has just a few counts. V gene TRBV11-2 combines with J gene TRBJ2-5; no firm D call. V lost 3 bases to trimming and J lost 5 bases, with 13 bases between them. Germline V gene lookup returns CDR1 SGHAT and CDR2 FQNNGV. The CDR3 totals 14 residues. The DNA of the CDR3 is TGTGCCAGCAGCTTTGGGCCCTCTGTGGAGACCCAGTACTTC. It codes for CASSFGPSVETQYF.